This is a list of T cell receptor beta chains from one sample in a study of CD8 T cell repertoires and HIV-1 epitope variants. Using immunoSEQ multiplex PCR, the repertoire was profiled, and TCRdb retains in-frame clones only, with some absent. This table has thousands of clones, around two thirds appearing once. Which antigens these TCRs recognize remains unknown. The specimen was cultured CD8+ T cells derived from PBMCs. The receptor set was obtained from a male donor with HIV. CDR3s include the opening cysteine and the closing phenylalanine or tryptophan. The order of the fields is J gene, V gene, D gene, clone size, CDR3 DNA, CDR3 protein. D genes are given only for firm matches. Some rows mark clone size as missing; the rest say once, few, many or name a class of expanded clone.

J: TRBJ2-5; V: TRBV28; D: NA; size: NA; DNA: TGTGCCAGCAGCTGGTCTCGGGAGGAGACCCAGTACTTC; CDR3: CASSWSREETQYF
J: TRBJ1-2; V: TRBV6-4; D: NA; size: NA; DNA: TGTGCCAGCAGTGTCGAGCCGGGACAAAGCTATGGCTACACCTTC; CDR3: CASSVEPGQSYGYTF
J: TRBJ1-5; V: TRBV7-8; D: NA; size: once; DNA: TGTGCCAGCAGCTACATGGGCGCATCCAATCAGCCCCAGCATTTT; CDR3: CASSYMGASNQPQHF
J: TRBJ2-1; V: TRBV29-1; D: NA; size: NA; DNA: TGCAGCGTTGAACCGGACCCTGGCAATGAGCAGTTCTTC; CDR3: CSVEPDPGNEQFF
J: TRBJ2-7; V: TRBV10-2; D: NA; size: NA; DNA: TGCGCCAGCACGAGGTTCGTAGGTAACGAGCAGTACTTC; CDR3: CASTRFVGNEQYF
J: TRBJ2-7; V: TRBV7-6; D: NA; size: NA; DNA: TGTGCCAGCAGCTTACTGGACGGATCCTACGAGCAGTACTTC; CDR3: CASSLLDGSYEQYF
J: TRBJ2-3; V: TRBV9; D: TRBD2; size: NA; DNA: TGTGCCAGCAGCGCCTCCGGGACTAGTCAAACAGATACGCAGTATTTT; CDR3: CASSASGTSQTDTQYF
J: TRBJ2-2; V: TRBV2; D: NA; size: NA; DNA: TGTGCCAGCAGTGACAGATTGAACACCGGGGAGCTGTTTTTT; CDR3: CASSDRLNTGELFF
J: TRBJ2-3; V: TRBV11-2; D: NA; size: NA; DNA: TGTGCCAGCAGTTCTAAAAGCACAGATACGCAGTATTTT; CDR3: CASSSKSTDTQYF
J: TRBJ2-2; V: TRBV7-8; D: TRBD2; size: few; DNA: TGTGCCAGCAGCTCGGGACTAGCCTCCTCCGGGGAGCTGTTTTTT; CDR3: CASSSGLASSGELFF
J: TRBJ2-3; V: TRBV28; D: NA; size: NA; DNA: TGTGCCAGCAGTTTAATGTCAGGGAGCACAGATACGCAGTATTTT; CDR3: CASSLMSGSTDTQYF
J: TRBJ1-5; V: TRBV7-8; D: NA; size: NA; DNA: TGTGCCAGCAGCTTTTTCAACGGGGCCCTCAATCAGCCCCAGCATTTT; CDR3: CASSFFNGALNQPQHF
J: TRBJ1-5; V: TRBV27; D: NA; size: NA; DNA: TGTGCCAGCAGTTTACAAGAGAGTCAGCCCCAGCATTTT; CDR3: CASSLQESQPQHF
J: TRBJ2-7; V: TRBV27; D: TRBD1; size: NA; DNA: TGTGCCAGCAGTACCGAAACAGGGGTACCCGAGCAGTACTTC; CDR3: CASSTETGVPEQYF
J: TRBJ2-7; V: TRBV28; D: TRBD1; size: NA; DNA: TGTGCCATCTCGGACAGGGGGCTTTCCTACGAGCAGTACTTC; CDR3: CAISDRGLSYEQYF